These 19 T cell receptor beta chains originate from one sample sequenced in a study of cytomegalovirus exposure and HLA in healthy donors. The PCR employed 60 Vbeta primers together with 13 Jbeta primers. Using immunoSEQ multiplex PCR, the repertoire was profiled, and TCRdb retains in-frame clones only, with some absent. This sample yields about 120,000 clones, of which approximately 77% are seen a single time; roughly 5% belongs to the top ten. Material: PBMCs. Receptors were obtained from a man aged 50 to 60 in good health and CMV-seropositive.

The rearrangement links TRBV14 to TRBJ1-1; perhaps TRBD1 as D (5 bases). Germline V lookup: CDR1 SGHDN, CDR2 FVKESK. The length of the CDR3 is 14 residues. The V end was cut by 0 bases, the J end by 5 bases, with 10 bases between. CDR3 DNA: TGTGCCAGCAGCCAAGATACCCGGGGGACTGAAGCTTTCTTT. Its translation is CASSQDTRGTEAFF. Variable domain in full (rest from reference TRBV14 and TRBJ1-1): EAGVTQFPSHSVIEKGQTVTLRCDPISGHDNLYWYRRVMGKEIKFLLHFVKESKQDESGMPNNRFLAERTGGTYSTLKVQPAELEDSGVYFCASSQDTRGTEAFFGQGTRLTVV.

The sample holds a few counts of this clone. This chain joins TRBV28 and TRBJ1-2; D perhaps matches TRBD1 (6 bases). The V and J ends lost 1 base and 2 bases respectively, with 8 bases between them. Germline lookup yields CDR1 MDHEN and CDR2 SYDVKM. The CDR3 is made up of 14 amino acids. The CDR3 nucleotides read TGTGCCAGCAGTTTATCGGACAGAAACTATGGCTACACCTTC. Translation gives CASSLSDRNYGYTF.

The rearrangement uses TRBV5-1 and TRBJ2-3; 7 nucleotides line up with TRBD2. This CDR3 has 16 amino acids. Germline V CDR1 and CDR2: SGHRS, YFSETQ. After removal of 0 bases from V and 5 bases from J, the junction contained 9 bases not matched to a gene. Here the CDR3 reads CASSLGSSGNRDTQYF. The CDR3 DNA follows: TGCGCCAGCAGCTTGGGGTCTAGCGGTAATAGAGATACGCAGTATTTT.

A note on this clone: The junction differs from germline at one of its ends, possibly a read error. The chain couples TRBV5-4 to TRBJ2-7; D perhaps matches TRBD2 (7 bases). The CDR3 is 15 residues long. CDR1 is SGHNT and CDR2 is YYREEE in the germline V gene (reference sequence). Here the CDR3 DNA reads TGTGCCAGCAGCCCTAGAGGGGGGGCGTCCTGCGAGCAGTACTTC. Its translation: CASSPRGGASCEQYF.

The chain employs TRBV4-2 and TRBJ2-1; D might be TRBD2 (7 bases). The CDR3 covers 16 residues. Germline V gene sequence: CDR1 LGHNA, CDR2 YNFKEQ. The V end lost 4 bases, the J end lost 3 bases, and 16 bases lay between the germline ends. DNA for the CDR3: TGTGCCAGCAGCCCCGTTCGGGGGGCAGACTACAATGAGCAGTTCTTC. Translated, it gives CASSPVRGADYNEQFF.

The chain is built from TRBV7-3 and TRBJ2-3; 14 bases are shared with TRBD2. The CDR3 loop spans 17 amino acids. Germline trimming cut 5 bases from V and 6 bases from J; bases unmatched to any gene: 10. CDR1 is SGHTA, CDR2 FQGTGA, per germline. CDR3 DNA: TGTGCCAGCAGCCGCCGACTAGCGGGGGGGCGGTCGGATACGCAGTATTTT. This codes for CASSRRLAGGRSDTQYF.

The chain has TRBV7-8 and TRBJ2-7; D is unclear. Per germline, CDR1 SGHVS and CDR2 FQNEAQ. Between the trimmed V and J ends, which lost 6 bases and 1 base, there was a span of 13 bases. The CDR3 spans 14 residues. This CDR3 is CASSPGRVSYEQYF. CDR3 DNA sequence: TGTGCCAGCAGTCCCGGTCGGGTTTCCTACGAGCAGTACTTC. The full variable domain, rest sourced from reference TRBV7-8 and TRBJ2-7, is GAGVSQSPRYKVAKRGQDVALRCDPISGHVSLFWYQQALGQGPEFLTYFQNEAQLDKSGLPSDRFFAERPEGSVSTLKIQRTQQEDSAVYLCASSPGRVSYEQYFGPGTRLTVT.

The chain uses TRBV12-5 and TRBJ2-1; the match to TRBD2 covers 8 bases. CDR1 and CDR2 (germline): LGHNT, FRNRAP. The CDR3 runs to 16 residues. The ends lost 6 bases at V and 7 bases at J; junction bases unmatched: 14. In nucleotides, the CDR3 is TGTGCTAGTGGCCCCCCTCGACTAGCGTTTGGGAATGAGCAGTTCTTC. This translates into CASGPPRLAFGNEQFF.

This clone was picked up a small number of times. The V and J genes are TRBV5-5 and TRBJ1-1; TRBD1 matches at 8 bases. Looked up from germline, CDR1 is SGHKS and CDR2 is YYEKEE (reference sequence). The CDR3 runs 16 residues. V was clipped by 5 bases and J by 4 bases; unmatched bases: 13. CDR3 nucleotide sequence: TGTGCCAGCAGTCGAGGACAGGGAGGATGGGCCACTGAAGCTTTCTTT. It encodes CASSRGQGGWATEAFF.

This chain links TRBV13 with TRBJ2-1; 8 bases are shared with TRBD2. The length of the CDR3 is 20 residues. V was clipped by 4 bases and J by 6 bases; unmatched bases: 23. CDR1 PRHDT and CDR2 FYEKMQ come from the germline V gene (reference sequence). In DNA, the CDR3 is TGTGCCAGCAGCTCGCCCCCTCCGGGGGGGGCTGTAATATCTAGCAATGAGCAGTTCTTC. This sequence encodes CASSSPPPGGAVISSNEQFF.

V and J are TRBV7-2 and TRBJ2-7, with D possibly being TRBD2 (6 bases). V dropped 4 bases and J dropped 2 bases, with 15 bases sitting between them. CDR1 and CDR2 (germline): SGHTA, FQGNSA. The CDR3 sequence is 15 residues long. CDR3 nucleotide sequence: TGTGCCAGCAGCTCCTACGGCGGGACGGCCTACGAGCAGTACTTC. This gives the protein CASSSYGGTAYEQYF.

This chain joins TRBV7-9 and TRBJ2-5; 7 bases match TRBD1. The assigned J gene may be wrong: the sequence end matches TRBJ2-7 better. The CDR3 is made up of 15 amino acids. Looked up from germline, CDR1 is SEHNR and CDR2 is FQNEAQ (reference sequence). Here the CDR3 reads CASSATGTERDEQYF. CDR3 DNA sequence: TGTGCCAGCAGCGCGACCGGGACAGAGAGAGACGAGCAGTACTTC.

This sequence joins TRBV19 and TRBJ1-4, with 9 nucleotides matching TRBD1. The length of the CDR3 is 13 residues. Germline assignment: CDR1 LNHDA and CDR2 SQIVND (reference sequence). Trimming took 3 bases from V and 8 from J; bases not matched to a gene: 1. The CDR3 loop reads CASSIGQGEKLFF. The CDR3 DNA is TGTGCCAGTAGTATTGGACAGGGGGAAAAACTGTTTTTT.

V and J are TRBV25-1 and TRBJ1-4; possibly TRBD1 for D (5 bases). Germline CDR1 MGHDK, CDR2 SYGVNS. V was pared by 6 bases and J by 6 bases, with 14 bases between. The CDR3 sequence is 14 residues long. The chain's CDR3 is CASSHAGGDEKLFF. The CDR3 nucleotides are TGTGCCAGCAGCCACGCCGGAGGGGATGAAAAACTGTTTTTT.

The V gene is TRBV11-2, the J gene TRBJ2-3, with D maybe TRBD2 (6 bases). The CDR3 spans 15 residues. The germline CDR1 and CDR2 sequences are SGHAT and FQNNGV. The germline V and J ends were trimmed by 4 bases and 15 bases, with 26 bases remaining between them. This CDR3 reads CASSWLGELRGSVYF. The CDR3 DNA sequence: TGTGCCAGCAGCTGGCTTGGGGAGTTGCGGGGATCAGTATATTTT.

J is TRBJ2-7 and V is TRBV6-7; 7 bases match TRBD2. TRBV6-7 is reported as an ORF; its role is uncertain. J was trimmed by 3 bases and V by 5 bases; bases with no gene match: 10. This CDR3 comprises 15 residues. The CDR3 loop is CASSRLAGGSYEQYF. For the CDR3, the DNA is TGTGCCAGCAGTCGACTAGCCGGTGGAAGCTACGAGCAGTACTTC.

J is TRBJ1-3 and V is TRBV7-8, with 7 bases aligning to TRBD1. The CDR3 extends over 18 amino acids. With 5 bases clipped from V and 2 bases from J, the junction kept 15 bases outside the gene matches. Germline CDR1 reads SGHVS; CDR2 reads FQNEAQ. CDR3 coding DNA: TGTGCCAGCAGCCCTACGTCATTTAACAGGGGAACTGGAAACACCATATATTTT. Its translation: CASSPTSFNRGTGNTIYF.

The V gene is TRBV6-6, the J gene TRBJ1-4; D remains unclear. The V gene's germline CDR1 is MNHNY and CDR2 SVGAGI (reference sequence). With 2 bases removed from V and 2 bases from J, the gap between germline ends came to 9 bases. CDR3 length equals 15 residues. The CDR3 here is CASSYEGATNEKLFF. The CDR3 coding sequence is TGTGCCAGCAGTTACGAGGGAGCCACTAATGAAAAACTGTTTTTT.

This clone was seen a single time. J is TRBJ1-6 and V is TRBV5-1; D may be TRBD1 (6 bases). V was cut by 4 bases and J by 8 bases, with 19 bases left in between. The CDR3 has 16 amino acids. Germline assignment: CDR1 SGHRS and CDR2 YFSETQ. CDR3 nucleotide sequence: TGCGCCAGCAGCCCAAACCTCGGGAACAGGGATTCACCCCTCCACTTT. The encoded protein is CASSPNLGNRDSPLHF.